These 14 T cell receptor beta chains were all obtained from the same sample, sequenced in a study of identical twins. TCRdb re-called the 5' RACE reads through MiXCR, storing one row per CDR3 protein. The repertoire holds approximately 240,000 distinct CDR3 sequences, with more than 13% as singletons. Sequences were obtained from memory (CD45RO+) T cells sorted from blood. These receptors were obtained from a woman younger than 35 in good health.

At least ten counts were recorded for this clonotype. V gene TRBV7-9 combines with J gene TRBJ2-3; 7 nucleotides align to TRBD2. This CDR3 has 13 amino acids. Trimming cost V 6 bases and J 4 bases; bases outside gene matches: 4. The germline V gene has CDR1 SEHNR and CDR2 FQNEAQ (reference sequence). The CDR3: CASSPGGADTQYF. DNA of the CDR3: TGTGCCAGCAGTCCTGGGGGGGCAGATACGCAGTATTTT.

The V call is TRBV5-6, the J call TRBJ2-7; 8 bases agree with TRBD1. Germline CDR1 and CDR2: SGHDT and YYEEEE. V lost 7 bases to trimming and J lost 6 bases; unmatched junction nucleotides: 9. This CDR3 contains 13 residues. The CDR3 protein is CASSDRGRLEQYF. In DNA, the CDR3 is TGTGCCAGCTCCGACAGGGGACGGCTCGAGCAGTACTTC.

This clonotype showed up many times. The chain joins TRBV7-2 to TRBJ1-1; D is possibly TRBD1 (6 bases). Trimming removed 5 bases from V and 6 bases from J, with 16 bases in between. The CDR3 length is 14 residues. Germline V gene lookup returns CDR1 SGHTA and CDR2 FQGNSA. CDR3 sequence reads: CASSVRGALAEAFF. The CDR3 nucleotides read TGTGCCAGCAGCGTCCGGGGGGCCCTCGCTGAAGCTTTCTTT.

This clonotype has more than one count but fewer than ten. A junction end diverges from the germline sequence, so it may reflect a read error. V gene TRBV7-7 combines with J gene TRBJ2-5; 8 nucleotides agree with TRBD2. In germline, CDR1 is SSHAT, CDR2 FNYEAQ (reference sequence). This CDR3 comprises 16 residues. CDR3 sequence reads: CASSFSGAGERETQYF. For the CDR3, the DNA is TGTGCTAGCAGCTTTTCTGGAGCGGGGGAACGAGAGACCCAGTACTTC.

The chain couples TRBV11-2 to TRBJ2-1; D is unresolved. The germline gives CDR1 SGHAT, CDR2 FQNNGV. The V gene lost 5 bases and the J gene lost 0 bases, with 14 bases spanning the gap. The CDR3 has 16 residues. CDR3 DNA sequence: TGTGCCAGCAGCCCTATTTCCGGCAGCTCCTACAATGAGCAGTTCTTC. Encoded protein: CASSPISGSSYNEQFF.

This clonotype was seen a handful of times. The genes are TRBV20-1 and TRBJ2-7; weak D call: TRBD2 (6 bases). CDR1 is DFQATT, CDR2 SNEGSKA, per germline (reference sequence). With 6 bases removed from V and 5 bases from J, the gap between germline ends came to 17 bases. There are 13 residues in the CDR3. The CDR3 loop reads CSAPQTSQNEQYF. CDR3 in DNA: TGCAGTGCCCCGCAGACTAGTCAGAACGAGCAGTACTTC.

This clonotype has a handful of counts. The rearrangement joins TRBV20-1 to TRBJ2-5; D unclear. With 3 bases removed from V and 3 bases from J, the gap between germline ends came to 11 bases. The CDR3 is made up of 13 amino acids. Germline CDR1 and CDR2: DFQATT and SNEGSKA (reference sequence). Here the CDR3 DNA reads TGCAGTGCTAGGATAGCCGCAAAAGAGACCCAGTACTTC. It is translated as CSARIAAKETQYF.

The sample holds a few counts of this clonotype. The genes are TRBV5-8 and TRBJ1-5; D not resolved. This CDR3 is built from 13 residues. The V gene lost 0 bases and the J gene lost 3 bases, with 4 bases spanning the gap. Germline-derived CDR1 and CDR2 are SGHTS and YDEGEE. CDR3 residues: CASSLVPNQPQHF. The CDR3 DNA follows: TGTGCCAGCAGCTTGGTACCCAATCAGCCCCAGCATTTT. The full variable domain, its missing parts supplied by reference TRBV5-8 and TRBJ1-5, is EAGVTQSPTHLIKTRGQQATLRCSPISGHTSVYWYQQALGLGLQFLLWYDEGEERNRGNFPPRFSGRQFPNYSSELNVNALELEDSALYLCASSLVPNQPQHFGDGTRLSIL.

The chain has TRBV30 and TRBJ1-6; D is perhaps TRBD1 (6 bases). CDR1 and CDR2 from the germline V gene are GTSNPN and SVGIG (reference sequence). V lost 4 bases to trimming and J lost 7 bases, with 11 bases between them. CDR3 size: 13 residues. The CDR3 is CAWMLTGNSPLHF. In nucleotides, the CDR3 is TGTGCCTGGATGTTGACAGGAAATTCACCCCTCCACTTT.

The chain is built from TRBV19 and TRBJ2-2; tentatively, D is TRBD1 (6 bases). The CDR3 is 14 amino acids. V shed 11 bases and J shed 1 base, with 14 bases lying between them. In germline, CDR1 is LNHDA, CDR2 SQIVND (reference sequence). The chain's CDR3 is CASHRVWNTGELFF. The CDR3 DNA sequence: TGTGCCTCGCACAGGGTTTGGAACACCGGGGAGCTGTTTTTT.

In regard to this clonotype: The CDR3 ends on some other residue instead of the conserved phenylalanine or tryptophan, so this is likely a read error. The limits of the CDR3 on the DNA are not certain, so only TCRdb's listed CDR3 is given. The chain is built from TRBV24-1 and TRBJ2-5; TRBD1 is taken as the D call from the table, unchecked against the DNA. The CDR3 sequence runs 8 residues, both termini included. CDR1 is KGHDR and CDR2 is SFDVKD in the germline V gene. CDR3 protein: CAPTDTPA.

This clonotype appeared a few times. J is TRBJ2-5 and V is TRBV6-5; 9 bases agree with TRBD1. This CDR3 contains 14 residues. Germline CDR1 reads MNHEY; CDR2 reads SVGAGI. Trimming cost V 2 bases and J 5 bases; bases outside gene matches: 3. CDR3: CASSYRTGGETQYF. DNA of the CDR3: TGTGCCAGCAGTTACCGAACAGGGGGCGAGACCCAGTACTTC.

This rearrangement joins TRBV6-5 to TRBJ2-7, with D perhaps matching TRBD2 (5 bases). The CDR3 has 17 amino acids. The V gene's germline CDR1 is MNHEY and CDR2 SVGAGI. Trimming pared 0 bases from V and 3 bases from J, leaving 18 bases between. CDR3 DNA: TGTGCCAGCAGTTACTCCCTAGCTCGGGGTTCAATCTACGAGCAGTACTTC. It yields the protein CASSYSLARGSIYEQYF.

This rearrangement joins TRBV6-1 to TRBJ2-7; D is ambiguous. The germline CDR1 and CDR2 sequences are MNHNS and SASEGT. The V end was cut by 2 bases, the J end by 6 bases, with 5 bases between. The CDR3 extends over 11 amino acids. The CDR3 spells CASSERAEQYF. The CDR3 bases are TGTGCCAGCAGTGAACGGGCCGAGCAGTACTTC.